The sequence of this T cell receptor beta chain was determined in a study of T cell responses to AZD1222 COVID-19 vaccine. Trimming took off 0 bases at V and 3 bases at J, with 11 bases between the two ends. The CDR3 spans 15 residues. CDR1 is LGHNT and CDR2 is FRNRAP in the germline V gene. This table comes from immunoSEQ multiplex PCR, and its TCRdb copy is limited to in-frame clones, with some not included. Seen here are about 150,000 clones, 92% observed once, and the top ten hold more than 3.5%. Study-wide findings and caveats: It was only after the peak T cell response that any repertoires were sampled.

A word on this clone: Its target is not known.

The chain has TRBV12-5 and TRBJ1-1; possible D gene TRBD1, 6 bases. Material: peripheral blood, obtained on day 0 of AZD1222 vaccination. The clonotype was recovered from an adult in good health. The CDR3 DNA follows: TGTGCTAGTGGTTTGGTACAGGGTAGGTACACTGAAGCTTTCTTT. Translating it yields CASGLVQGRYTEAFF.